These 3 T cell receptor beta chains were sequenced from one sample in a study of shared clonotypes between healthy human individuals. Method: immunoSEQ multiplex PCR; TCRdb's copy keeps in-frame clones and lacks some. In the table there are millions of clones, around nine tenths of which are singletons. Sequenced: naive CD4+ T cells sorted from blood. Stated subset: CD45RA+ positively selected. The receptors come from a man aged 18 to 29 in good health.

The rearrangement links TRBV2 to TRBJ2-4; the match to TRBD2 covers 9 bases. This CDR3 contains 13 residues. V lost 6 bases, J lost 9 bases, and 6 bases stayed unmatched. Germline V gives CDR1 SNHLY, CDR2 FYNNEI. The CDR3 reads CASRGGGASIQYF. The CDR3 nucleotides are TGTGCCAGCAGAGGCGGGGGGGCAAGCATTCAGTACTTC.

The sample holds a few counts of this clone. The chain is built from TRBV2 and TRBJ1-6; D gene unclear. Germline values: CDR1 SNHLY, CDR2 FYNNEI. The CDR3 is 14 residues long. Between the trimmed V and J ends, which lost 2 bases and 6 bases, there was a span of 8 bases. Written as DNA, the CDR3 is TGTGCCAGCAGTGAACATCAGGTTAATTCACCCCTCCACTTT. Protein sequence: CASSEHQVNSPLHF.

V usage is TRBV6-5 and J usage is TRBJ2-7; the match to TRBD1 covers 7 bases. The V and J ends lost 6 bases and 3 bases, in that order; junction bases with no gene match: 11. The length of the CDR3 is 15 residues. The germline V gene has CDR1 MNHEY and CDR2 SVGAGI. Here the CDR3 DNA reads TGTGCCAGCAGCCGAGGGGGCGGGTCGGACTACGAGCAGTACTTC. Protein product: CASSRGGGSDYEQYF.